One sample yielded the 10 T cell receptor beta chains listed below, sequenced in a study of molecular identifiers for immune sequencing clone quantification. TCRdb independently ran MiXCR on the PCR reads; one entry per CDR3 protein. The sample lists 550,000 to 750,000 distinct CDR3 sequences, 15% to 20% occurring once. Sequences were obtained from naive CD8+ T cells from blood, with Jurkat cell RNA spiked in. The subset here: FACS-sorted CD8+CD4-CCR7+CD45RA+ naive T cells. These receptor sequences come from a human donor in good health. Some libraries in this study had Jurkat cell RNA spiked in.

The chain uses TRBV27 and TRBJ2-2, with 8 bases identical to TRBD1. CDR1 MNHEY and CDR2 SMNVEV come from the germline V gene (reference sequence). The CDR3 has 17 residues. V gave up 1 base and J gave up 1 base; unmatched junction bases: 5. For the CDR3, the DNA is TGTGCCAGCAGTTTATTACCGGGACAGGAGAACACCGGGGAGCTGTTTTTT. Protein product: CASSLLPGQENTGELFF.

Remarks on this clonotype: A clone one base away is much larger, so this may be a read error. J is TRBJ2-3 and V is TRBV14; 8 bases match TRBD2. This CDR3 region has 17 residues. The junction had 13 bases not matched to a gene; V was cut back by 4 bases and J by 4 bases. The V gene's germline CDR1 is SGHDN and CDR2 FVKESK. In nucleotides, the CDR3 is TGTGCCAGCAGCCCCTACCTAGGGACTAGGTTCGCAGATACGCAGTATTTT. It is translated as CASSPYLGTRFADTQYF. Full variable domain (outside the CDR3, taken from reference TRBV14 and TRBJ2-3): EAGVTQFPSHSVIEKGQTVTLRCDPISGHDNLYWYRRVMGKEIKFLLHFVKESKQDESGMPNNRFLAERTGGTYSTLKVQPAELEDSGVYFCASSPYLGTRFADTQYFGPGTRLTVL.

A note on this clonotype: The junction does not match germline at one end; this may be a read error. The chain joins TRBV4-2 to TRBJ2-7; D possibly corresponds to TRBD1 (5 bases). Germline CDR1 is LGHNA and CDR2 is YNFKEQ. The CDR3 sequence is 17 residues long. Here the CDR3 DNA reads TGTGCCAGCAGCCAAGGTGTGCAGGGTGAAATCTTACACGAGCAGTGCTTC. Protein: CASSQGVQGEILHEQCF.

This clonotype was detected ten times or more. DNA for the CDR3: TGTGCCAGCAGTCCCGACCGGACATCTGGAAACACCATATATTTT. This translates into CASSPDRTSGNTIYF. J is TRBJ1-3 and V is TRBV27, with D maybe TRBD1 (5 bases). In germline, CDR1 is MNHEY, CDR2 SMNVEV (reference sequence). V shed 5 bases and J shed 1 base, with 12 bases lying between them. CDR3 length equals 15 residues.

With respect to this clonotype: At one boundary the junction diverges from the germline segment, which might be a read error. The chain employs TRBV28 and TRBJ1-2; D is perhaps TRBD1 (5 bases). CDR1 is MDHEN and CDR2 is SYDVKM in the germline V gene. The CDR3 length is 13 residues. CDR3 region: CASSLMGPYGYAF. The CDR3 DNA reads as TGTGCCAGCAGTTTGATGGGGCCCTATGGCTACGCCTTC.

With respect to this clonotype: With a much larger clone just one base away, this may be a read error. The rearrangement links TRBV6-2 or TRBV6-3 to TRBJ1-5; D gene ambiguous. From germline, CDR1 is MNHEY and CDR2 SVGEGT. This CDR3 region has 12 residues. In nucleotides, the CDR3 is TGTGCCAGCGGTTACGGACGGGGGCCCCAGCATTTT. The encoded protein is CASGYGRGPQHF.

This clonotype was observed many times. The V call is TRBV7-2, the J call TRBJ2-1, with TRBD2 matching over 14 bases. V lost 1 base and J lost 1; bases outside the gene matches: 3. This CDR3 comprises 18 residues. The germline V gene has CDR1 SGHTA and CDR2 FQGNSA. The CDR3 nucleotides read TGTGCCAGCAGCTTAGGACTAGCGGGGGGGCCTTCCTACAATGAGCAGTTCTTC. Its translation is CASSLGLAGGPSYNEQFF.

There are many counts of this clonotype. The J gene is TRBJ2-1, the V gene TRBV30; TRBD1 might be the D (6 bases). CDR1 GTSNPN and CDR2 SVGIG come from the germline V gene (reference sequence). Between the trimmed V and J ends, which lost 1 base and 6 bases, there was a span of 7 bases. The CDR3 sequence is 12 residues long. The CDR3 coding sequence is TGTGCCTGGAGTGGGACAGCCAATGAGCAGTTCTTC. Translation gives CAWSGTANEQFF.

This chain joins TRBV29-1 and TRBJ1-1; D gene ambiguous. The CDR3 is 13 residues long. The germline V gene has CDR1 SQVTM and CDR2 ANQGSEA. With 0 bases removed from V and 5 bases from J, the gap between germline ends came to 10 bases. The CDR3: CSVEERMSTEAFF. The CDR3 DNA sequence: TGCAGCGTTGAAGAAAGGATGTCAACTGAAGCTTTCTTT.

This clonotype came up a few times. The chain uses TRBV20-1 and TRBJ2-7, with D perhaps TRBD1 (5 bases). Trimming pared 4 bases from V and 4 bases from J, leaving 14 bases between. CDR3 length: 13 residues. Germline CDR1 is DFQATT and CDR2 is SNEGSKA (reference sequence). The DNA of the CDR3 is TGCAGTGCTACCAGGGTATCCCCTTACGAGCAGTACTTC. Translated, it gives CSATRVSPYEQYF.